These 7 T cell receptor beta chains originate from one sample sequenced in a study of monozygotic twins with inflammatory bowel disease. TCRdb re-called the 5' RACE reads; one entry per CDR3 protein, DNA not given. Across approximately 390,000 distinct CDR3 sequences, the top ten clones capture 2% to 2.5% of the sample. What was sequenced was blood. Every receptor here comes from a human donor with ulcerative colitis or Crohn's disease, or a healthy co-twin of an affected twin (not recorded which).

The chain links TRBV20-1 to TRBJ2-3; TCRdb gives TRBD2 as the D gene, but with no DNA this cannot be confirmed. The CDR3 has 16 residues. The V gene's germline CDR1 is DFQATT and CDR2 SNEGSKA (reference sequence). CDR3 amino acids: CSARGGTSGTTDTQYF.

The chain has TRBV5-1 and TRBJ2-3; with no DNA, the TCRdb D assignment of TRBD1 cannot be verified. Germline loops: CDR1 SGHRS, CDR2 YFSETQ. The CDR3 extends over 16 amino acids. The CDR3 sequence is CASSLARTGGADTQYF. Together with reference TRBV5-1 and TRBJ2-3, the CDR3 gives the full variable domain: KAGVTQTPRYLIKTRGQQVTLSCSPISGHRSVSWYQQTPGQGLQFLFEYFSETQRNKGNFPGRFSGRQFSNSRSEMNVSTLELGDSALYLCASSLARTGGADTQYFGPGTRLTVL.

The chain recombines TRBV5-4 with TRBJ2-2; TCRdb's D call, TRBD1, is unchecked because there is no DNA. CDR1 and CDR2 (germline): SGHNT, YYREEE (reference sequence). This CDR3 is 16 amino acids long. CDR3 amino acids: CASSLAVGESAGELFF.

The chain couples TRBV20-1 to TRBJ2-1; the TCRdb call, TRBD1, lacks DNA for checking. This CDR3 contains 13 residues. Germline CDR1 and CDR2: DFQATT and SNEGSKA (reference sequence). The chain's CDR3 is CSARSEGDNEQFF.

The gene calls are TRBV20-1 and TRBJ2-7; TCRdb names TRBD1, which stays unverified in the absence of DNA. Germline CDR1 reads DFQATT; CDR2 reads SNEGSKA (reference sequence). CDR3 length: 15 residues. The CDR3 loop is CSASGSAGAFYEQYF.

This rearrangement joins TRBV20-1 to TRBJ2-2; TCRdb gives TRBD1 as the D gene, but with no DNA this cannot be confirmed. The CDR3 extends over 13 amino acids. The germline CDR1 and CDR2 sequences are DFQATT and SNEGSKA (reference sequence). This chain's CDR3 is CSARADGGEELFF.

V gene TRBV7-9 combines with J gene TRBJ2-7. CDR1 is SEHNR and CDR2 is FQNEAQ in the germline V gene (reference sequence). This CDR3 is built from 14 residues. This chain's CDR3 is CASSSVGSSYEQYF. The variable domain in full, completed from reference TRBV7-9 and TRBJ2-7, reads DTGVSQNPRHKITKRGQNVTFRCDPISEHNRLYWYRQTLGQGPEFLTYFQNEAQLEKSRLLSDRFSAERPKGSFSTLEIQRTEQGDSAMYLCASSSVGSSYEQYFGPGTRLTVT.